This T cell receptor beta chain was captured in a study of spatial heterogeneity in lung cancer. Broader study findings: Tracking of tumor mutation counts was seen in expanded intratumoral alpha and beta TCR counts. Numbers of ubiquitous and regional expanded TCRs tracked ubiquitous and regional nonsynonymous mutation counts, respectively.

This clonotype was recorded many times. Its cognate antigen is unknown. Using its own MiXCR run on the 5' RACE reads, TCRdb lists one record per CDR3 protein. The sample gives about 8,000 distinct CDR3 sequences, roughly a tenth of which show up once; approximately 9% is in the top ten. Trimming cost V 5 bases and J 2 bases, with 16 bases left between them. The CDR3 is 16 residues long. Germline-derived CDR1 and CDR2 are LGHNA and YSLEER. The time point was: sample taken at primary tumor resection. The chain carries TRBV4-3 and TRBJ1-3; possible D gene TRBD1, 6 bases. This TCR was recovered from a male donor with early-stage non-small cell lung cancer. Material: lung tumor tissue, obtained at surgery. As DNA, the CDR3 is TGCGCCAGCAGCTGGGACATCGGAGGTGCTGGAAACACCATATATTTT. Amino acids: CASSWDIGGAGNTIYF.